These 30 T cell receptor beta chains share one sample of origin, sequenced in a study of T cells after yellow fever vaccination. One entry per CDR3 protein, called by TCRdb with MiXCR from the 5' RACE reads. The sample consists of some 250,000 distinct CDR3 sequences, 3.6% of them appearing once. The specimen comprised PBMCs, sampled 15 days after the yellow fever booster vaccination. Receptors were obtained from a man aged 18 to 30 who received the YFV17D yellow fever vaccine.

This clonotype was counted ten times or more. The chain couples TRBV5-6 to TRBJ2-1; 9 bases align to TRBD2. CDR1 SGHDT and CDR2 YYEEEE come from the germline V gene. Unmatched junction bases numbered 2, after V lost 4 bases and J lost 3 bases. CDR3 size: 14 residues. Here the CDR3 reads CASSAAGGYNEQFF. CDR3 bases: TGTGCCAGCAGCGCAGCGGGGGGCTACAATGAGCAGTTCTTC.

Ten or more counts support this clonotype. This chain uses TRBV5-6 with TRBJ1-2; D gene ambiguous. Germline V gives CDR1 SGHDT, CDR2 YYEEEE. The CDR3 extends over 11 amino acids. The V end lost 3 bases, the J end lost 8 bases, and 8 bases lay between the germline ends. The CDR3 region is CASSWQEGYTF. The CDR3 coding sequence is TGTGCCAGCAGCTGGCAGGAGGGCTACACCTTC.

This clonotype has just a few counts. The gene calls are TRBV19 and TRBJ1-1; the D gene is possibly TRBD1 (6 bases). The CDR3 has 13 amino acids. Trimming pared 6 bases from V and 7 bases from J, leaving 15 bases between. Germline V lookup: CDR1 LNHDA, CDR2 SQIVND (reference sequence). DNA of the CDR3: TGTGCCAGTAGCAGGGGCGCTGCAATTGAAGCTTTCTTT. Protein: CASSRGAAIEAFF.

This clonotype was seen many times. The chain is built from TRBV5-6 and TRBJ2-3; D might be TRBD2 (6 bases). CDR3 length: 13 residues. V lost 1 base and J 6 bases, leaving 9 bases between the germline ends. The germline CDR1 and CDR2 sequences are SGHDT and YYEEEE. CDR3 bases: TGTGCCAGCAGCTTGCGTCTAGCGGATACGCAGTATTTT. Encoded protein: CASSLRLADTQYF.

This clonotype was found many times. This chain uses TRBV7-6 with TRBJ1-6; D call uncertain. Germline values: CDR1 SGHVS, CDR2 FNYEAQ. The CDR3 covers 15 residues. Between the trimmed V and J ends, which lost 5 bases and 0 bases, there was a span of 8 bases. CDR3 nucleotides: TGTGCCAGCAGCCCCCAGAGCTCCTATAATTCACCCCTCCACTTT. It is translated as CASSPQSSYNSPLHF.

This clonotype was recorded a few times. V and J are TRBV7-2 and TRBJ1-6; 7 positions match TRBD1. CDR3 length: 15 amino acids. Germline CDR1 and CDR2: SGHTA and FQGNSA. V lost 5 bases, J lost 7 bases, and 8 bases stayed unmatched. The CDR3: CASSTRDRQNSPLHF. CDR3 coding DNA: TGTGCCAGCAGCACTCGGGACAGACAGAATTCACCCCTCCACTTT.

This clonotype appeared many times. The chain has TRBV9 and TRBJ1-2; D not certain. Looked up from germline, CDR1 is SGDLS and CDR2 is YYNGEE. V was shortened by 4 bases and J by 7 bases, with 17 bases between the two germline ends. This CDR3 spans 14 amino acids. CDR3 bases: TGTGCCAGCAGCCCCCGTCAACGGACGGGTGGCTACACCTTC. This translates into CASSPRQRTGGYTF. The full variable domain, rest sourced from reference TRBV9 and TRBJ1-2, is DSGVTQTPKHLITATGQRVTLRCSPRSGDLSVYWYQQSLDQGLQFLIQYYNGEERAKGNILERFSAQQFPDLHSELNLSSLELGDSALYFCASSPRQRTGGYTFGSGTRLTVV.

This clonotype has a count of ten or more. The V call is TRBV5-1, the J call TRBJ1-1; D gene uncertain. Germline loops: CDR1 SGHRS, CDR2 YFSETQ. The CDR3 has 14 amino acids. V lost 4 bases, J lost 1 base, and 11 bases lay in between. The CDR3 DNA sequence: TGCGCCAGCAGCCCCGGGGTTCCGAACACTGAAGCTTTCTTT. It specifies CASSPGVPNTEAFF.

This clonotype was recorded at least ten times. This rearrangement joins TRBV20-1 to TRBJ1-1; TRBD1 might be the D (6 bases). V was cut by 1 base and J by 4 bases, with 13 bases left in between. This CDR3 is built from 14 residues. Germline-derived CDR1 and CDR2 are DFQATT and SNEGSKA (reference sequence). The CDR3 DNA follows: TGCAGTGCTAGAGGTGGAACAGGGTCCACTGAAGCTTTCTTT. It codes for CSARGGTGSTEAFF.

This clonotype was seen repeatedly, ten times or more. The V and J genes are TRBV7-8 and TRBJ2-5, with D possibly TRBD2 on 6 matching bases. This CDR3 region has 15 residues. Trimming removed 5 bases from V and 1 base from J, with 14 bases in between. Germline values: CDR1 SGHVS, CDR2 FQNEAQ. In nucleotides, the CDR3 is TGTGCCAGCAGCGGATACCGGGACTCCCAAGAGACCCAGTACTTC. This codes for CASSGYRDSQETQYF. The whole variable domain, filled in from reference TRBV7-8 and TRBJ2-5, reads GAGVSQSPRYKVAKRGQDVALRCDPISGHVSLFWYQQALGQGPEFLTYFQNEAQLDKSGLPSDRFFAERPEGSVSTLKIQRTQQEDSAVYLCASSGYRDSQETQYFGPGTRLLVL.

In this sample, this clonotype turned up many times. The rearrangement uses TRBV11-2 and TRBJ2-6; either TRBD1 or TRBD2 may supply D (5 bases each). The V and J ends lost 6 bases and 0 bases respectively, with 18 bases between them. Germline values: CDR1 SGHAT, CDR2 FQNNGV. The CDR3 totals 18 residues. For the CDR3, the DNA is TGTGCCAGCAGAAAGCCGGGACGTCGCCCCTCTGGGGCCAACGTCCTGACTTTC. This codes for CASRKPGRRPSGANVLTF.

This clonotype was counted many times. The V gene is TRBV15, the J gene TRBJ2-1; D assignment may be TRBD1 or TRBD2 (6 bases each). Germline CDR1 and CDR2: LNHNV and YYDKDF (reference sequence). The CDR3 extends over 16 amino acids. The ends were cut back, 3 bases at V and 0 bases at J, with 12 bases in the middle. CDR3 in amino acids: CATSRITGASYNEQFF. In DNA, the CDR3 is TGTGCCACCAGCAGGATTACGGGGGCCTCCTACAATGAGCAGTTCTTC.

This clonotype showed up many times. The chain uses TRBV5-6 and TRBJ2-1; no reliable D call. The CDR3 sequence is 16 residues long. The V and J ends lost 0 bases and 2 bases respectively, with 12 bases between them. Germline CDR1 is SGHDT and CDR2 is YYEEEE. CDR3 region: CASSLAKGSTYNEQFF. The CDR3 DNA is TGTGCCAGCAGCTTGGCCAAGGGATCCACCTACAATGAGCAGTTCTTC.

This clonotype was picked up many times. The gene calls are TRBV6-5 and TRBJ1-1; 7 nucleotides agree with TRBD1. The CDR3 has 14 amino acids. Germline CDR1 reads MNHEY; CDR2 reads SVGAGI. With V trimmed by 0 bases and J by 13 bases, 11 bases remained unmatched. As DNA, the CDR3 is TGTGCCAGCAGTTACTCGAAGGCAGGGGGGAAGGTTTTCTTT. Translating it yields CASSYSKAGGKVFF.

This chain uses TRBV30 with TRBJ2-7; either TRBD1 or TRBD2 may supply D (5 bases each). Trimming cost V 3 bases and J 6 bases, with 15 bases left between them. CDR1 and CDR2 (germline): GTSNPN, SVGIG (reference sequence). The CDR3 totals 13 residues. CDR3 residues: CAWSAGTRREQYF. The CDR3, as DNA: TGTGCCTGGAGCGCCGGGACCCGCCGCGAGCAGTACTTC.

Many counts were recorded for this clonotype. The chain combines TRBV10-2 with TRBJ2-3, with D unresolved. Trimming removed 4 bases from V and 3 bases from J, with 11 bases in between. The CDR3 has 14 amino acids. The germline CDR1 and CDR2 sequences are WSHSY and SAAADI. CDR3 residues: CASSVSHLTDTQYF. The CDR3 DNA is TGCGCCAGCAGTGTGTCGCACCTTACAGATACGCAGTATTTT.

This clonotype was counted many times. The rearrangement joins TRBV5-1 to TRBJ2-1; D is perhaps TRBD2 (6 bases). There are 15 residues in the CDR3. CDR1 is SGHRS and CDR2 is YFSETQ in the germline V gene. V lost 0 bases and J 8 bases, leaving 15 bases between the germline ends. This CDR3 reads CASSLAGDLPHEQFF. The DNA for the CDR3 is TGCGCCAGCAGCTTGGCCGGGGACTTACCGCATGAGCAGTTCTTC.

This clonotype was observed many times. CDR3 protein: CASSFQGGPATGELFF. The DNA for the CDR3 is TGTGCCAGCAGTTTTCAAGGGGGTCCGGCCACCGGGGAGCTGTTTTTT. The chain employs TRBV12-3 or TRBV12-4 and TRBJ2-2; a weak D match, TRBD1 (6 bases). The V gene lost 3 bases and the J gene lost 4 bases, with 15 bases spanning the gap. This CDR3 region has 16 residues.

This clonotype was counted ten times or more. The chain joins TRBV5-1 to TRBJ2-5, with 8 bases identical to TRBD2. J was trimmed by 4 bases and V by 3 bases; bases with no gene match: 11. The CDR3 has 16 amino acids. The germline V gene has CDR1 SGHRS and CDR2 YFSETQ. The CDR3 DNA is TGCGCCAGCAGCTCATACCGGGGGGGCCCGAGAGAGACCCAGTACTTC. Translating it yields CASSSYRGGPRETQYF.

This clonotype was recorded at least ten times. The J gene is TRBJ1-1, the V gene TRBV6-2 or TRBV6-3; no reliable D call. CDR3 size: 12 residues. V was trimmed by 5 bases and J by 6 bases, leaving 10 bases between them. Per germline, CDR1 MNHEY and CDR2 SVGEGT. The CDR3: CASSHPGAEAFF. The CDR3 nucleotides read TGTGCCAGCAGTCACCCGGGCGCTGAAGCTTTCTTT.

This clonotype was detected many times. The chain uses TRBV2 and TRBJ1-6; 8 bases are a match to TRBD1. Trimming cost V 10 bases and J 2 bases; bases outside gene matches: 7. There are 15 residues in the CDR3. Germline CDR1 SNHLY, CDR2 FYNNEI. The CDR3 loop reads CATGGTGAYNSPLHF. CDR3 bases: TGTGCCACCGGGGGGACAGGTGCCTATAATTCACCCCTCCACTTT.

In its sample, this clonotype was seen many times. The chain has TRBV29-1 and TRBJ1-1, with D maybe TRBD1 (5 bases). CDR1 is SQVTM, CDR2 ANQGSEA, per germline. V was cut by 6 bases and J by 4 bases, with 12 bases left in between. The CDR3 loop spans 12 amino acids. The chain's CDR3 is CSVGRVSTEAFF. As DNA, the CDR3 is TGCAGCGTGGGCAGGGTGTCCACTGAAGCTTTCTTT. Full variable domain (rest looked up from reference TRBV29-1 and TRBJ1-1): SAVISQKPSRDICQRGTSLTIQCQVDSQVTMMFWYRQQPGQSLTLIATANQGSEATYESGFVIDKFPISRPNLTFSTLTVSNMSPEDSSIYLCSVGRVSTEAFFGQGTRLTVV.

This clonotype was observed many times. V is TRBV5-5 and J is TRBJ1-4; no definite D call. Trimming shortened V by 4 bases and J by 7 bases, and 11 bases separated the two germline ends. This CDR3 comprises 13 residues. From germline, CDR1 is SGHKS and CDR2 YYEKEE (reference sequence). The CDR3 coding sequence is TGTGCCAGCAGCCTCGCCCAGCCTGAAAAACTGTTTTTT. This sequence encodes CASSLAQPEKLFF.

This clonotype was seen repeatedly, ten times or more. The V and J genes are TRBV7-8 and TRBJ1-2; the match to TRBD1 covers 9 bases. The V gene end was trimmed by 5 bases and the J gene end by 3 bases; junction bases not matched to a gene: 4. This CDR3 region has 14 residues. CDR1 is SGHVS and CDR2 is FQNEAQ in the germline V gene. Written as DNA, the CDR3 is TGTGCCAGCAGCCGACAGGGGGTCGACTATGGCTACACCTTC. Translated, it gives CASSRQGVDYGYTF.

The rearrangement uses TRBV3-1 and TRBJ1-2; TRBD1 aligns across 7 bases. CDR3 length: 15 residues. The germline V gene has CDR1 LGHDT and CDR2 YNNKEL (reference sequence). V dropped 3 bases and J dropped 0; count of bases not matched to a gene: 4. The DNA of the CDR3 is TGTGCCAGCAGCCACCTGGACAGGCCTAACTATGGCTACACCTTC. Amino acid sequence: CASSHLDRPNYGYTF.

This clonotype has only a few counts. The chain couples TRBV5-5 to TRBJ2-5, with D possibly TRBD1 on 5 matching bases. Trimming cost V 6 bases and J 2 bases, with 14 bases left between them. The CDR3 runs to 14 residues. CDR1 is SGHKS and CDR2 is YYEKEE in the germline V gene (reference sequence). The CDR3 region has the DNA TGTGCCAGCACTCCCGACGGACATCAAGAGACCCAGTACTTC. Translating it yields CASTPDGHQETQYF.

Many counts were recorded for this clonotype. CDR3 region: CASRDTTGRSYNEQFF. CDR3 sequence (DNA): TGTGCCAGCAGAGACACGACAGGGCGTTCCTACAATGAGCAGTTCTTC. V is TRBV12-3 or TRBV12-4 and J is TRBJ2-1; 7 positions match TRBD1. This CDR3 is 16 amino acids long. The junction had 9 bases not matched to a gene; V was cut back by 6 bases and J by 1 base.

V gene TRBV3-1 combines with J gene TRBJ1-5, with a tentative D call TRBD1 (5 bases). The CDR3 runs 13 residues. Trimming cost V 3 bases and J 5 bases, with 8 bases left between them. Germline V gene sequence: CDR1 LGHDT, CDR2 YNNKEL (reference sequence). The CDR3 DNA sequence: TGTGCCAGCAGCCAGCAGGGTGATCAGCCCCAGCATTTT. It translates to CASSQQGDQPQHF.

In its sample, this clonotype was seen many times. This chain uses TRBV6-5 with TRBJ1-5; D might be TRBD1 (5 bases). This CDR3 contains 15 residues. Trimming took 2 bases from V and 5 from J, leaving 13 bases between them. Per the germline V gene, CDR1 is MNHEY and CDR2 is SVGAGI. CDR3 in amino acids: CASSYGPGIDQPQHF. The DNA of the CDR3 is TGTGCCAGCAGTTACGGTCCAGGGATCGATCAGCCCCAGCATTTT.

This clonotype has at least ten counts. The chain employs TRBV6-2 or TRBV6-3 and TRBJ1-1; TRBD1 agrees at 8 bases. CDR1 MNHEY and CDR2 SVGEGT come from the germline V gene. The CDR3 has 13 amino acids. Trimming took 4 bases from V and 5 from J; bases not matched to a gene: 3. For the CDR3, the DNA is TGTGCCAGCAGTTTCAGGGGGCAAACTGAAGCTTTCTTT. Amino acid sequence: CASSFRGQTEAFF.